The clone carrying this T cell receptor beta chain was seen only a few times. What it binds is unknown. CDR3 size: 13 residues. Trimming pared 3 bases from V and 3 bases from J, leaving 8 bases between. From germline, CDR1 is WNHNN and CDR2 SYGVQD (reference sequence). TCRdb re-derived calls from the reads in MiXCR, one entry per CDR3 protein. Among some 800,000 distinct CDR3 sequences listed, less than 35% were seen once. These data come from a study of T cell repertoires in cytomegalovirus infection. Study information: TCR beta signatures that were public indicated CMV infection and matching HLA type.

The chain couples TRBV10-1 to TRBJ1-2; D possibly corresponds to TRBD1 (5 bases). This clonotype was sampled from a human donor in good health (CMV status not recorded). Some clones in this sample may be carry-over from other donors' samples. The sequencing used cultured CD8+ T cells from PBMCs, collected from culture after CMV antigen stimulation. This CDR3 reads CASSDGGHYGYTF. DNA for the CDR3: TGCGCCAGCAGTGATGGGGGACACTATGGCTACACCTTC.